This is a list of T cell receptor beta chains from one sample in a study of blood T cell repertoires in COVID-19. Produced via immunoSEQ multiplex PCR; TCRdb's table is partial and in-frame only. Of 100,000 to 150,000 clones in the sample, approximately 90% were seen once. Source material: peripheral blood. These receptor sequences come from a man in his fifties or sixties with acute or convalescent COVID-19. CDR3s include the opening cysteine and the closing phenylalanine or tryptophan. A D gene is named only where the DNA matches it firmly. Expanded clones are given a class, and other clones once, few, many or no size at all.

D: -; V: TRBV5-1; J: TRBJ1-5; size: -; DNA: TGCGCCAGCAGCTTGGCCCCCGAGGGGGTATCACCCCAGCATTTT; CDR3: CASSLAPEGVSPQHF
D: -; V: TRBV19; J: TRBJ1-5; size: -; DNA: TGTGCCAGTAGCTCGCAGGGGAATTTTGGCAATCAGCCCCAGCATTTT; CDR3: CASSSQGNFGNQPQHF
D: TRBD1; V: TRBV5-1; J: TRBJ2-3; size: -; DNA: TGCGCCAGCAGCTTGGTGGGACAGACTAGCACAGATACGCAGTATTTT; CDR3: CASSLVGQTSTDTQYF
D: TRBD1; V: TRBV10-3; J: TRBJ2-7; size: -; DNA: TGTGCCACACGGACAGGGGGAGGCTCCTACGAGCAGTACTTC; CDR3: CATRTGGGSYEQYF
D: -; V: TRBV19; J: TRBJ2-2; size: -; DNA: TGTGCCAGTAGTGTCAGCGGGGAGCTGTTTTTT; CDR3: CASSVSGELFF
D: TRBD1; V: TRBV7-2; J: TRBJ1-6; size: -; DNA: TGTGCCAGCAGCTCCGGGACAGGCTATAATTCACCCCTCCACTTT; CDR3: CASSSGTGYNSPLHF
D: TRBD1; V: TRBV28; J: TRBJ2-7; size: once; DNA: TGTGCCAGCAGTTCCCCGACAGGGGCCTACGAGCAGTACTTC; CDR3: CASSSPTGAYEQYF
D: -; V: TRBV5-1; J: TRBJ1-1; size: -; DNA: TGCGCCAGCAGCGGAACAACCCTAGGGAACACTGAAGCTTTCTTT; CDR3: CASSGTTLGNTEAFF
D: -; V: TRBV5-6; J: TRBJ1-3; size: few; DNA: TGTGCCAGCAGCTTGGCGGGGGGGCTCCTCTCTGGAAACACCATATATTTT; CDR3: CASSLAGGLLSGNTIYF
D: -; V: TRBV12-3/TRBV12-4; J: TRBJ1-3; size: few; DNA: TGTGCCAGCAGTCTACCACACACCATATATTTT; CDR3: CASSLPHTIYF
D: -; V: TRBV11-3; J: TRBJ2-7; size: -; DNA: TGTGCCAGCAGATTGGACAGAGCCTACGAGCAGTACTTC; CDR3: CASRLDRAYEQYF
D: TRBD2; V: TRBV7-9; J: TRBJ2-7; size: few; DNA: TGTGCCAGCAGCAGAGGACTAGCGGGATTGGACGAGCAGTACTTC; CDR3: CASSRGLAGLDEQYF
D: -; V: TRBV19; J: TRBJ2-7; size: -; DNA: TGTGCCAGTAGTAGGGGCCGGGCCTACGAGCAGTACTTC; CDR3: CASSRGRAYEQYF
D: TRBD2; V: TRBV5-1; J: TRBJ2-1; size: -; DNA: TGCGCCACTTCCGCTTGGGGGAGGGACTACAATGAGCAGTTCTTC; CDR3: CATSAWGRDYNEQFF
D: TRBD1; V: TRBV7-9; J: TRBJ2-2; size: -; DNA: TGTGCCAGCAGGTTGACAGGGGGCACCACCGGGGAGCTGTTTTTT; CDR3: CASRLTGGTTGELFF
D: -; V: TRBV7-9; J: TRBJ2-1; size: -; DNA: TGTGCCAGCAGCTTAGCACTTGTAGAGCAGTTCTTC; CDR3: CASSLALVEQFF
D: TRBD2; V: TRBV4-1; J: TRBJ2-3; size: -; DNA: TGCGCCAGCAGCCAAGAAAAGACTAGCGGGAGAACTAGCACAGATACGCAGTATTTT; CDR3: CASSQEKTSGRTSTDTQYF
D: -; V: TRBV6-5; J: TRBJ1-4; size: -; DNA: TGTGCCAGCAGGACCACAGGGAATGAAAAACTGTTTTTT; CDR3: CASRTTGNEKLFF
D: TRBD1; V: TRBV6-5; J: TRBJ1-2; size: -; DNA: TGTGCCAGCAGTTACTCTAGGACAGGGGGAAACTATGGCTACACCTTC; CDR3: CASSYSRTGGNYGYTF
D: -; V: TRBV6-5; J: TRBJ2-1; size: -; DNA: TGTGCCAGCAGGGGAGTTAATGAGCAGTTCTTC; CDR3: CASRGVNEQFF
D: -; V: TRBV19; J: TRBJ1-4; size: -; DNA: TGTGCCAGCCAGACCCCGGGTAATGAAAAACTGTTTTTT; CDR3: CASQTPGNEKLFF
D: TRBD1; V: TRBV3-1/TRBV3-2; J: TRBJ1-2; size: -; DNA: TGTGCCAGCAGCCAGGTGACAGGGGGACGCTATGGCTACACCTTC; CDR3: CASSQVTGGRYGYTF
D: -; V: TRBV11-2; J: TRBJ1-1; size: once; DNA: TGTGCCAGCAGCTATAGGTGGGGCGCGAACACTGAAGCTTTCTTT; CDR3: CASSYRWGANTEAFF
D: -; V: TRBV27; J: TRBJ2-2; size: -; DNA: TGTGCCAGCAGTTTAGGCAACACCGGGGAGCTGTTTTTT; CDR3: CASSLGNTGELFF
D: -; V: TRBV7-8; J: TRBJ2-7; size: once; DNA: TGTGCCAGCAGCTCCCATAATAACAGGGCCCCCTACGAGCAGTACTTC; CDR3: CASSSHNNRAPYEQYF
D: TRBD2; V: TRBV6-5; J: TRBJ2-7; size: -; DNA: TGTGCCAGCAGTTCCCCCCTAGCGGGAGGGCCGCGCGAGCAGTACTTC; CDR3: CASSSPLAGGPREQYF
D: TRBD1; V: TRBV6-1; J: TRBJ2-7; size: -; DNA: TGTGCCAGCAGTGAATCGGTTGGGGACAGGGTGGGTCAGGAGGACGAGCAGTACTTC; CDR3: CASSESVGDRVGQEDEQYF
D: TRBD1; V: TRBV5-1; J: TRBJ2-5; size: -; DNA: TGCGCCAGCAGCTTCGGTACACAGGGGTCAGAGACCCAGTACTTC; CDR3: CASSFGTQGSETQYF
D: -; V: TRBV29-1; J: TRBJ2-1; size: -; DNA: TGCAGCGTTGAAGGCGATTACAATGAGCAGTTCTTC; CDR3: CSVEGDYNEQFF
D: -; V: TRBV30; J: TRBJ2-7; size: -; DNA: TGTGCCTGGAAGCGGCCCCGGACCTACGAGCAGTACTTC; CDR3: CAWKRPRTYEQYF
D: -; V: TRBV27; J: TRBJ2-1; size: -; DNA: TGTGCCAGCCCCCCGAGTTCCTACAATGAGCAGTTCTTC; CDR3: CASPPSSYNEQFF
D: -; V: TRBV6-5; J: TRBJ1-1; size: once; DNA: TGTGCCAGCAGTTTCAGGCGCACTGAAGCTTTCTTT; CDR3: CASSFRRTEAFF
D: TRBD2; V: TRBV15; J: TRBJ2-1; size: -; DNA: TGTGCCACCAAGCGGGAGGGCTCCTACAATGAGCAGTTCTTC; CDR3: CATKREGSYNEQFF
D: -; V: TRBV7-8; J: TRBJ2-7; size: once; DNA: TGTGCCAGCAGCTTAGAATGGTGGGAGGCGTACGAGCAGTACTTC; CDR3: CASSLEWWEAYEQYF
D: -; V: TRBV7-2; J: TRBJ2-4; size: -; DNA: TGTGCCAGCAGCTTAAGCCGTACCAAAAACATTCAGTACTTC; CDR3: CASSLSRTKNIQYF
D: TRBD1; V: TRBV2; J: TRBJ1-5; size: -; DNA: TGTGCCAGCAGTGAACATACAGGGGTCCTGGGTCAGCCCCAGCATTTT; CDR3: CASSEHTGVLGQPQHF
D: TRBD2; V: TRBV5-4; J: TRBJ2-1; size: -; DNA: TGTGCCAGCAGCCGCAACATTCCCGGGACTAGCTCCTACAATGAGCAGTTCTTC; CDR3: CASSRNIPGTSSYNEQFF
D: -; V: TRBV6-5; J: TRBJ2-2; size: -; DNA: TGTGCCACCGGGGGTAGCCGAACCGGGGAGCTGTTTTTT; CDR3: CATGGSRTGELFF
D: TRBD2; V: TRBV27; J: TRBJ2-2; size: -; DNA: TGTGCCAGCACCCGGACTAGCGGGAGGGCCTTTGGCGGGGAGCTGTTTTTT; CDR3: CASTRTSGRAFGGELFF
D: TRBD2; V: TRBV5-6; J: TRBJ2-3; size: -; DNA: TGTGCCAGCAGCCCGGGGACTAGCGGGAGTGCAGATACGCAGTATTTT; CDR3: CASSPGTSGSADTQYF
D: -; V: TRBV3-1/TRBV3-2; J: TRBJ2-1; size: -; DNA: TGTGCCAGCAGCCAAGGATTGCGGGCTCCGTACAATGAGCAGTTCTTC; CDR3: CASSQGLRAPYNEQFF
D: TRBD1; V: TRBV6-4; J: TRBJ2-3; size: few; DNA: TGTGCCAGCAGTGACTCGGGACAGGGCACAGATACGCAGTATTTT; CDR3: CASSDSGQGTDTQYF
D: -; V: TRBV28; J: TRBJ1-3; size: -; DNA: TGTGCCAGCAGTACCCCATGGGGGGGGACCGGAAACACCATATATTTT; CDR3: CASSTPWGGTGNTIYF
D: TRBD2; V: TRBV9; J: TRBJ2-3; size: -; DNA: TGTGCCAGCAGCGACCGGGAGGGTAGTTTGGCAGATACGCAGTATTTT; CDR3: CASSDREGSLADTQYF
D: -; V: TRBV6-5; J: TRBJ2-5; size: -; DNA: TGTGCCAGCAGTTCGACTGAGCGAGAGACCCAGTACTTC; CDR3: CASSSTERETQYF
D: TRBD2; V: TRBV7-9; J: TRBJ2-3; size: -; DNA: TGTGCCAGCAGCTCGACTAGCGGGATTACAGATACGCAGTATTTT; CDR3: CASSSTSGITDTQYF
D: TRBD2; V: TRBV6-5; J: TRBJ2-5; size: -; DNA: TGTGCCAGCAGTTACCTGGGACTAGCGGAAGAGACCCAGTACTTC; CDR3: CASSYLGLAEETQYF
D: -; V: TRBV27; J: TRBJ1-6; size: once; DNA: TGTGCCAGCAGTTTATTGGGGGGAGTACGGTCACCCCTCCACTTT; CDR3: CASSLLGGVRSPLHF
D: -; V: TRBV6-6; J: TRBJ1-2; size: -; DNA: TGTGCCAGCAGTTACTCTTCGGGGGAACTAAACTATGGCTACACCTTC; CDR3: CASSYSSGELNYGYTF
D: -; V: TRBV12-5; J: TRBJ1-5; size: -; DNA: TGTGCTAGTGGTTTGGTAGAGGGTCAGCCCCAGCATTTT; CDR3: CASGLVEGQPQHF
D: -; V: TRBV10-3; J: TRBJ2-5; size: -; DNA: TGTGCCACCTCTGACAGGGGAGGGGAGACCCAGTACTTC; CDR3: CATSDRGGETQYF
D: -; V: TRBV24-1; J: TRBJ2-2; size: few; DNA: TGTGCCACCAGTGACCACGGTACGGACACCGGGGAGCTGTTTTTT; CDR3: CATSDHGTDTGELFF
D: -; V: TRBV19; J: TRBJ2-5; size: -; DNA: TGTGCCAGTAGTAACCAGCGGCAAGAGACCCAGTACTTC; CDR3: CASSNQRQETQYF
D: -; V: TRBV11-2; J: TRBJ2-1; size: -; DNA: TGTGCCAGCAGCTCGACTAGTAAGAGCTCCTACAATGAGCAGTTCTTC; CDR3: CASSSTSKSSYNEQFF
D: TRBD1; V: TRBV18; J: TRBJ2-5; size: -; DNA: TGTGCCAGCTCACCGGGGACAGGGGGAGAGACCCAGTACTTC; CDR3: CASSPGTGGETQYF
D: TRBD2; V: TRBV5-6; J: TRBJ2-7; size: once; DNA: TGTGCCAGCAGCTTGTCGACTAGCGGGAGTATTAACGACGAGCAGTACTTC; CDR3: CASSLSTSGSINDEQYF
D: TRBD1; V: TRBV7-6; J: TRBJ1-2; size: -; DNA: TGTGCCAGCAGCTTGGGACAGGGTGCAGACTATGGCTACACCTTC; CDR3: CASSLGQGADYGYTF